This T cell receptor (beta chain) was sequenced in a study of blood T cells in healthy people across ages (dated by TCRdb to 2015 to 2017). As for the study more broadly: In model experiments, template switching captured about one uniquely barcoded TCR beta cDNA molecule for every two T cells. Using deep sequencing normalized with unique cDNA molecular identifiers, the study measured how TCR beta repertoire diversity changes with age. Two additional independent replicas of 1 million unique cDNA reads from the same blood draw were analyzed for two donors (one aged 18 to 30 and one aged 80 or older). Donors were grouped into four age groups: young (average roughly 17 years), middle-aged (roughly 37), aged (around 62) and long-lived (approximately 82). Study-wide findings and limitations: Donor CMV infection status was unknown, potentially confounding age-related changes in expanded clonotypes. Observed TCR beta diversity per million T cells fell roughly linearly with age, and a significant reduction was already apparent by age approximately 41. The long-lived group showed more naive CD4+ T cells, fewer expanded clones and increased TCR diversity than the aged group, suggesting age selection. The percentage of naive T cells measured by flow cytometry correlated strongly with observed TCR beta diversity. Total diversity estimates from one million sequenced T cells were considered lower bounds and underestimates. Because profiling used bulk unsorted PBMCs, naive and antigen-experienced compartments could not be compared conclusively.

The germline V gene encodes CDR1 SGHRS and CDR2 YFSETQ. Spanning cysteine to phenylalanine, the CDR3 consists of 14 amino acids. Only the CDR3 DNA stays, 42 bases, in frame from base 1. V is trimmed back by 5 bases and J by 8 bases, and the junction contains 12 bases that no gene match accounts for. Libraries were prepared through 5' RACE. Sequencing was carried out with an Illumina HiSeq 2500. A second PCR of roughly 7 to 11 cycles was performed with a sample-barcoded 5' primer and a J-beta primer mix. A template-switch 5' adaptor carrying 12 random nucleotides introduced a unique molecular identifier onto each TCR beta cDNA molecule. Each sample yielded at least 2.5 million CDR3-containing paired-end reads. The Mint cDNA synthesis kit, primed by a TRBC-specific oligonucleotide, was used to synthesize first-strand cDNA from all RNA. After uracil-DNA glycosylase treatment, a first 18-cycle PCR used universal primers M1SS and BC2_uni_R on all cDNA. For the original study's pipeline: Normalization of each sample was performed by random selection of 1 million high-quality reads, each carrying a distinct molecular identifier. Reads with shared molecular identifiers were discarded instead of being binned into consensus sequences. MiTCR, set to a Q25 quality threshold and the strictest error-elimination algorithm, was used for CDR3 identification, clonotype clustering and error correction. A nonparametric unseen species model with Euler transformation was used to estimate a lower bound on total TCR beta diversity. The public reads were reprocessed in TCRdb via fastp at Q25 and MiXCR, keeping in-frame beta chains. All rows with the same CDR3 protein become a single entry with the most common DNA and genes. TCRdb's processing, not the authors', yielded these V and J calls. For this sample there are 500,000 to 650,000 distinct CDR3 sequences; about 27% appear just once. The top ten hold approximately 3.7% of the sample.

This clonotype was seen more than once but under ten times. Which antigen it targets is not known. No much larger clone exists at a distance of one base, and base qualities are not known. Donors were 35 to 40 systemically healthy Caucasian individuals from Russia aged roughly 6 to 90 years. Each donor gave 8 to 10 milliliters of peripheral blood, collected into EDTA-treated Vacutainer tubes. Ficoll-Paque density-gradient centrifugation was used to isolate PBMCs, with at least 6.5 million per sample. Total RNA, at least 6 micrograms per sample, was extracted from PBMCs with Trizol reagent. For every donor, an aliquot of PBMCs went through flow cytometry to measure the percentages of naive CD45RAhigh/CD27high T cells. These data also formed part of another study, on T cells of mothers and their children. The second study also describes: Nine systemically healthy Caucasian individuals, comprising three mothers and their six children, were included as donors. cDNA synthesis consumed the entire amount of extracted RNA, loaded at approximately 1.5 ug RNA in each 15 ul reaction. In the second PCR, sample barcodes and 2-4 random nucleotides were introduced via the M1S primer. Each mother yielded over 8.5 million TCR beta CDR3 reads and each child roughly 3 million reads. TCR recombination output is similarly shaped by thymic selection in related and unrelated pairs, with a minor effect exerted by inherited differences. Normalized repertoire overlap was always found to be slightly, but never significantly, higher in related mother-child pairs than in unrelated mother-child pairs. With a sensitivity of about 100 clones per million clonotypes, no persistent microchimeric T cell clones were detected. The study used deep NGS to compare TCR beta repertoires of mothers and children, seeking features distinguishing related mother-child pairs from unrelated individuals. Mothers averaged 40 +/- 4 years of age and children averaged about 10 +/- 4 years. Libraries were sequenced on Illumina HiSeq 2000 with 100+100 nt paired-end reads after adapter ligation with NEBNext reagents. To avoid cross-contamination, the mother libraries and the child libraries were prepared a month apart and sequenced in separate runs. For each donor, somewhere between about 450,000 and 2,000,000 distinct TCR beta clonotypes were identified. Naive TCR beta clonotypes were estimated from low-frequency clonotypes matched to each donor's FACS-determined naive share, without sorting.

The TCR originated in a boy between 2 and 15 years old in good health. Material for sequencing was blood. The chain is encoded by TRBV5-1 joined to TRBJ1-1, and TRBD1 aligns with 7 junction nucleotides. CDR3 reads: CASSLGGQGGEAFF. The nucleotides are TGCGCCAGCAGTCTGGGGGGGCAGGGGGGCGAAGCTTTCTTT.